The T cell receptor (beta chain) described here comes from a study of CD8 T cells in Susac syndrome. CDR1 and CDR2 (germline): MNHEY, SVGAGI. The CDR3 runs to 14 residues. With V trimmed by 6 bases and J by 6 bases, 6 bases remained unmatched. RNA in amounts of 0.5 to 1 ug was reverse transcribed with random hexamers. TCRdb recomputed calls from the immunoSEQ multiplex PCR reads with MiXCR, one row per CDR3 protein. The sample gives about 150,000 distinct CDR3 sequences, 92% of which show up once; 0.065% to 0.085% is in the top ten. The chain carries TRBV6-5 and TRBJ2-5, with 11 bases matching TRBD1. The specimen was CD4+ T cells from PBMCs. The clonotype was recovered from a human donor in good health. Here the CDR3 DNA reads TGTGCCAGCAGCCGGACAGGGGGCGCCCAGACCCAGTACTTC. Encoded protein: CASSRTGGAQTQYF.